This is a list of T cell receptor beta chains from one sample in a study of OX40 agonist ivuxolimab in advanced cancers. Libraries were prepared by immunoSEQ multiplex PCR; TCRdb keeps only in-frame clonotypes and omits some of them. Of 100,000 or so clones detected, approximately 90% appear once; the ten largest clones hold 0.7% to 0.9%. Specimen: CD4+ or CD8+ T cells sorted from blood, collected in a trial of the OX40 agonist ivuxolimab. The receptor source for this set is an adult with an advanced solid tumor such as melanoma, head and neck, liver or kidney cancer. CDR3s include the opening cysteine and the closing phenylalanine or tryptophan. A D gene is named only where the DNA matches it firmly. A clone size is listed for some rows: how often the clone was seen (once, few, many), or a class if it is expanded.

TRBJ2-1	TRBV5-4	TRBD2	NA	TGTGCCAGCAGCTTGGTTAGCGGGGCATCCTACAATGAGCAGTTCTTC	CASSLVSGASYNEQFF
TRBJ2-5	TRBV9	NA	NA	TGTGCCAGCAGCCCTGGTGGGGCCCAAGAGACCCAGTACTTC	CASSPGGAQETQYF
TRBJ1-2	TRBV5-1	TRBD1	NA	TGCGCCAGCAGCGTACAACCCGGGACAGCTTATGGCTACACCTTC	CASSVQPGTAYGYTF
TRBJ2-5	TRBV5-1	NA	NA	TGCGCCAGCAGCTTGGGGCAGCAAGAGACCCAGTACTTC	CASSLGQQETQYF
TRBJ2-7	TRBV18	NA	NA	TGTGCCAGCTCACAGGGTTTAGCTGCCTACGAGCAGTACTTC	CASSQGLAAYEQYF
TRBJ2-7	TRBV7-2	TRBD1	NA	TGTGCCAGCAGCTTCGGACAGGGGCGCGAGCAGTACTTC	CASSFGQGREQYF
TRBJ2-5	TRBV11-2	TRBD1	NA	TGTGCCAGCAGCTCACGACAGGGGGCGCTGGAACAGACCCAGTACTTC	CASSSRQGALEQTQYF
TRBJ1-3	TRBV21-1	NA	few	TGTGCCAGCAGCAACAAGTACTCCGGGACAGGGTACGCGTACACCATATATTTT	CASSNKYSGTGYAYTIYF
TRBJ1-5	TRBV28	NA	NA	TGTGCCAGCAGTGGACGACTTAGCAATCAGCCCCAGCATTTT	CASSGRLSNQPQHF
TRBJ2-2	TRBV27	TRBD1	NA	TGTGCCAGCAGTTTATATGGGACAGGAAACACCGGGGAGCTGTTTTTT	CASSLYGTGNTGELFF